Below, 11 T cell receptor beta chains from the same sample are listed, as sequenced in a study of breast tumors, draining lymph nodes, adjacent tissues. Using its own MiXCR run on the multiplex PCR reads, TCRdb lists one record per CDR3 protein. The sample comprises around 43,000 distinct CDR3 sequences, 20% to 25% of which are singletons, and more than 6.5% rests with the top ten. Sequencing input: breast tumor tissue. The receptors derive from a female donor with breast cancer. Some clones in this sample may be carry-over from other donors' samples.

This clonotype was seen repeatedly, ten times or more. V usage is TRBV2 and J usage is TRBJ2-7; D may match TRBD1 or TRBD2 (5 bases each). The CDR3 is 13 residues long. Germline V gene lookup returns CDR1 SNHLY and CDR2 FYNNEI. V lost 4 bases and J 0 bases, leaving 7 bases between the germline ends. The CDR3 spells CASSVGTSYEQYF. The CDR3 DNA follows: TGTGCCAGCAGTGTAGGGACCTCCTACGAGCAGTACTTC. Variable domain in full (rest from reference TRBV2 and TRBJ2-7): EPEVTQTPSHQVTQMGQEVILRCVPISNHLYFYWYRQILGQKVEFLVSFYNNEISEKSEIFDDQFSVERPDGSNFTLKIRSTKLEDSAMYFCASSVGTSYEQYFGPGTRLTVT.

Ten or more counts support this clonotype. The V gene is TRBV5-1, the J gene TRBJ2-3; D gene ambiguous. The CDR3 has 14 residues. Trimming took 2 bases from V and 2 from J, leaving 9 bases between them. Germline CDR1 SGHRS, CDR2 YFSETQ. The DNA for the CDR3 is TGCGCCAGCAGCTTCACTCCAAACACAGATACGCAGTATTTT. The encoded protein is CASSFTPNTDTQYF.

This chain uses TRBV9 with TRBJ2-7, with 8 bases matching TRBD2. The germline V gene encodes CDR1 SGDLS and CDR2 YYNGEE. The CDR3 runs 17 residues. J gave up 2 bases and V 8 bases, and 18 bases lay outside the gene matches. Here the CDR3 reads CARGGSSGKPRAYEQYF. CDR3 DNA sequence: TGTGCCAGGGGGGGGAGTAGCGGGAAACCCAGAGCCTACGAGCAGTACTTC.

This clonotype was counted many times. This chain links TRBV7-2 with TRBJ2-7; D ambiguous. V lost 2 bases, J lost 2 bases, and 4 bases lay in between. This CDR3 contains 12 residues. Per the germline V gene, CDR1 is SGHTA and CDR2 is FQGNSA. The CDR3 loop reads CASSLFPYEQYF. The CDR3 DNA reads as TGTGCCAGCAGCTTATTCCCCTACGAGCAGTACTTC.

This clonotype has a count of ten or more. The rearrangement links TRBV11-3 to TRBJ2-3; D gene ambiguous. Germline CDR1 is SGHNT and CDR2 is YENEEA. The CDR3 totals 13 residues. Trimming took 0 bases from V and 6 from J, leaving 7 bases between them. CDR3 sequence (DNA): TGTGCCAGCAGCTTAGAAGGGTCCGATACGCAGTATTTT. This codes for CASSLEGSDTQYF.

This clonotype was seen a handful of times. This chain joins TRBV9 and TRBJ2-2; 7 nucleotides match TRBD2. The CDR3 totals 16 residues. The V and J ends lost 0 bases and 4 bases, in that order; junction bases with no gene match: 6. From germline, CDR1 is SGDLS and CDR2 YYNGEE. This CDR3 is CASSVGGGSVTGELFF. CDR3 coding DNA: TGTGCCAGCAGCGTAGGGGGGGGGTCGGTCACCGGGGAGCTGTTTTTT.

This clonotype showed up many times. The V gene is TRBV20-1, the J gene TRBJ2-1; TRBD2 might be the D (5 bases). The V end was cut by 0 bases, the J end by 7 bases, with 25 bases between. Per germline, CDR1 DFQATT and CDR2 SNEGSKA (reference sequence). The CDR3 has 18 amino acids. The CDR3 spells CSARDFGVWPSRLNEQFF. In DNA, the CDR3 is TGCAGTGCTAGAGATTTCGGTGTGTGGCCTAGCCGGCTTAATGAGCAGTTCTTC.

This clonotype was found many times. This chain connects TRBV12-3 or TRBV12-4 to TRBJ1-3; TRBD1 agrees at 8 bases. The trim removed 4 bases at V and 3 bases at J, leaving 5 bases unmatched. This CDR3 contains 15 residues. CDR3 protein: CASSSGGTGGNTIYF. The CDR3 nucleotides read TGTGCCAGCAGTTCAGGGGGCACCGGTGGAAACACCATATATTTT.

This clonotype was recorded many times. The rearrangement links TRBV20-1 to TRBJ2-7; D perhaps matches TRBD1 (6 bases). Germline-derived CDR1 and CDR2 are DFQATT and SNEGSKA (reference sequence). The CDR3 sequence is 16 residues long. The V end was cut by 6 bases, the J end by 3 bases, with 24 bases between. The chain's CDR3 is CSAEGRNRVGVYEQYF. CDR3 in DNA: TGCAGTGCCGAAGGGAGAAACAGGGTTGGGGTCTACGAGCAGTACTTC.

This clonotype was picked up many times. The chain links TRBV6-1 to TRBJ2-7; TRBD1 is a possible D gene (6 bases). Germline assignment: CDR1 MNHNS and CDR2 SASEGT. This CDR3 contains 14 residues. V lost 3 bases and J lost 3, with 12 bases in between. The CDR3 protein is CASSDWGPNYEQYF. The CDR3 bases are TGTGCCAGCAGTGACTGGGGGCCGAACTACGAGCAGTACTTC.

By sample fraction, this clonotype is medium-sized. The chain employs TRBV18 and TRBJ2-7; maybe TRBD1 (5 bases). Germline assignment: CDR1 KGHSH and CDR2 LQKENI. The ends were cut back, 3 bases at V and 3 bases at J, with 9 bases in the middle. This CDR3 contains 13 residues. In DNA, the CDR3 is TGTGCCAGCTCACCTGACAGAAACTACGAGCAGTACTTC. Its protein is CASSPDRNYEQYF.